The sequence of this T cell receptor beta chain was determined in a study of beta chain features in type 1 diabetes. General study findings and limits: Among patients with Type 1 diabetes, TCRB CDR3s were moderately but significantly shorter in every one of the four CD4+ subsets.

cDNA synthesis used the whole RNA isolate, giving expressed TCRB sequences. The assay was immunoSEQ multiplex PCR, and TCRdb's table has in-frame clones only and misses some. The table shows about 660,000 clones, with more than 13% occurring only once. CDR3 length: 16 amino acids. V dropped 1 base and J dropped 8; count of bases not matched to a gene: 11. From germline, CDR1 is SGHTA and CDR2 FQGNSA. Worth noting for this clone: The antigen is not known.

The J gene is TRBJ2-1, the V gene TRBV7-2; 7 positions match TRBD2. Sequencing input: naive CD4+ T cells from blood. The TCR sequence derives from a young man with type 1 diabetes. The CDR3 DNA is TGTGCCAGCAGCTTAGTGGGCGGGAGAGTAATATATGAGCAGTTCTTC. This translates into CASSLVGGRVIYEQFF.